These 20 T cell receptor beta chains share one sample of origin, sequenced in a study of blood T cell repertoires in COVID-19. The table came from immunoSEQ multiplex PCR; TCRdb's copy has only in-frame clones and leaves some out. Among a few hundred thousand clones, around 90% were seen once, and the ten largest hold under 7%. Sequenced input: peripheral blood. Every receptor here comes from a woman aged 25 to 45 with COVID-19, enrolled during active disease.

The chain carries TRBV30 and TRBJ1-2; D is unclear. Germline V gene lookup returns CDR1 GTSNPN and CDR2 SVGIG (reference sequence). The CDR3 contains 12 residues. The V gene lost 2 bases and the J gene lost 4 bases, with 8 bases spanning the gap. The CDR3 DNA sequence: TGTGCCTGGAGTCAGGCCATCTATGGCTACACCTTC. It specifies CAWSQAIYGYTF.

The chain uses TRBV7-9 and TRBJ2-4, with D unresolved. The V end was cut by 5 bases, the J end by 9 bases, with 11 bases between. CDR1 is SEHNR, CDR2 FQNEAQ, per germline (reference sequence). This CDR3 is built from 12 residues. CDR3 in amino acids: CASSPGLGIQYF. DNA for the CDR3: TGTGCCAGCAGCCCCGGGTTGGGCATTCAGTACTTC. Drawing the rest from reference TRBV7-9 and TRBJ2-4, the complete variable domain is DTGVSQNPRHKITKRGQNVTFRCDPISEHNRLYWYRQTLGQGPEFLTYFQNEAQLEKSRLLSDRFSAERPKGSFSTLEIQRTEQGDSAMYLCASSPGLGIQYFGAGTRLSVL.

The CDR3, as DNA: TGTGCCAGCAGCCAAGGGGGCGCGGATGACGGGGAGCTGTTTTTT. Residues: CASSQGGADDGELFF. The genes are TRBV28 and TRBJ2-2; TRBD1 agrees at 7 bases. CDR1 and CDR2 (germline): MDHEN, SYDVKM. The CDR3 is made up of 15 amino acids. With V trimmed by 6 bases and J by 7 bases, 11 bases remained unmatched.

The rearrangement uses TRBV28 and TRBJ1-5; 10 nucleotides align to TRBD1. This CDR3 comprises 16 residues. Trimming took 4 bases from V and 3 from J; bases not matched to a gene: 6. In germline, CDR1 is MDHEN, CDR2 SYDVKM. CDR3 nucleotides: TGTGCCAGCAGTTCAGGGGGACAGGGGATCAATCAGCCCCAGCATTTT. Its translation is CASSSGGQGINQPQHF.

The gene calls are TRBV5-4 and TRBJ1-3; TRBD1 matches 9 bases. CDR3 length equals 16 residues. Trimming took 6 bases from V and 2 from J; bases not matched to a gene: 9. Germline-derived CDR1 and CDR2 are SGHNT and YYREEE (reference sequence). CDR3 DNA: TGTGCCAGCACCCTGGGGGGACAGGGCGCTGGAAACACCATATATTTT. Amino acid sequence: CASTLGGQGAGNTIYF.

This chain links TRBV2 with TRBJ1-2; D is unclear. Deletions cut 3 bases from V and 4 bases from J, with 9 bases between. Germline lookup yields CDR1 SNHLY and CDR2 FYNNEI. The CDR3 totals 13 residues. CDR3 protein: CASSETLSYGYTF. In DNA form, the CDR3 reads TGTGCCAGCAGTGAGACATTATCCTATGGCTACACCTTC.

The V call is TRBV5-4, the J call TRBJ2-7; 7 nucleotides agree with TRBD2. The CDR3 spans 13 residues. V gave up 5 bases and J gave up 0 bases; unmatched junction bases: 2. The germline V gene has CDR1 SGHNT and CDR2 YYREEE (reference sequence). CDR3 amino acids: CASRGGSSYEQYF. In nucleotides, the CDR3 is TGTGCCAGCAGGGGCGGGAGCTCCTACGAGCAGTACTTC.

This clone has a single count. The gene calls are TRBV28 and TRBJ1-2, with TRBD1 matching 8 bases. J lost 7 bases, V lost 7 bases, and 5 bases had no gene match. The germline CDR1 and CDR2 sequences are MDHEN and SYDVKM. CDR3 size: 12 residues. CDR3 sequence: CASNTDRGGYTF. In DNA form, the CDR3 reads TGTGCCAGCAACACCGACAGGGGTGGCTACACCTTC.

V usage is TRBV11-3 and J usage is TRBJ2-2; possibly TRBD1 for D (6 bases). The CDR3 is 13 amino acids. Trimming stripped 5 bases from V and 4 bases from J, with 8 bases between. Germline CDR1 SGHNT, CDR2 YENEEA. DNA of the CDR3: TGTGCCAGCAGCACAGGGTTCACCGGGGAGCTGTTTTTT. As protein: CASSTGFTGELFF.

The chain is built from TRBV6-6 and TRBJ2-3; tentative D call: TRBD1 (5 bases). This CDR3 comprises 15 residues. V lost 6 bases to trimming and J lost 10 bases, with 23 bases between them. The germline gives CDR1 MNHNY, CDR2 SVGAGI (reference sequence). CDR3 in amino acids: CASRPTGSSMSSQYF. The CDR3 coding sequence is TGTGCCAGCAGACCTACAGGTTCCTCGATGAGTTCGCAGTATTTT.

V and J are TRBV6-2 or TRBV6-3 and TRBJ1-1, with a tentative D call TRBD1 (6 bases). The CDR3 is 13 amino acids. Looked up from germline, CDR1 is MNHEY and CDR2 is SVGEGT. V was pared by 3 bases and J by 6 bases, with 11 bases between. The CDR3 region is CASSYPDRPEAFF. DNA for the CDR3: TGTGCCAGCAGTTATCCAGACAGGCCTGAAGCTTTCTTT.

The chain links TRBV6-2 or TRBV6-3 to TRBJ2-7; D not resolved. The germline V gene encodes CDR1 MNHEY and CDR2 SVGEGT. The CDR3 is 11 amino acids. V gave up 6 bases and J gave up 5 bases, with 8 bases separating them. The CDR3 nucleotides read TGTGCCAGCAGCGCCACAGACGAGCAGTACTTC. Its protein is CASSATDEQYF.

Written as DNA, the CDR3 is TGTGCCACCAGTGATGCATCCGCCGGGACAGGCCTCTATGGCTACACCTTC. Its protein is CATSDASAGTGLYGYTF. The genes are TRBV24-1 and TRBJ1-2; 8 nucleotides align to TRBD1. The CDR3 consists of 17 residues. Germline CDR1 KGHDR, CDR2 SFDVKD. The trim removed 3 bases at V and 4 bases at J, leaving 12 bases unmatched.

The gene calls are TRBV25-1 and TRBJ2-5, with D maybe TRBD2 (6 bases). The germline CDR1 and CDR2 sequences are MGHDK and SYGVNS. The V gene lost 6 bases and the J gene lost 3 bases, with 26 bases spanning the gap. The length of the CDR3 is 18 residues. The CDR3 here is CASRYAGPREVGKETQYF. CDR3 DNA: TGTGCCAGCAGATATGCGGGACCGAGAGAAGTCGGTAAAGAGACCCAGTACTTC.

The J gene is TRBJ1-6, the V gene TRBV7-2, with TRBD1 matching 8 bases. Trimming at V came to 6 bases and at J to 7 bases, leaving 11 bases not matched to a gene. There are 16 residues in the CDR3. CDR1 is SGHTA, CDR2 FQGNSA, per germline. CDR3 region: CASRPKTGASNSPLHF. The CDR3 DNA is TGTGCCAGCAGGCCTAAGACAGGGGCTTCCAATTCACCCCTCCACTTT.

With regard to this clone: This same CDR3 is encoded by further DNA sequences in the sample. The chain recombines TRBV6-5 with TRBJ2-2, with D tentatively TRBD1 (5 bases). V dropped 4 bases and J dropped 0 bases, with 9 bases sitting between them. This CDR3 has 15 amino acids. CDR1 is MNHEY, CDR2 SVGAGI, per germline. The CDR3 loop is CASSLGRANTGELFF. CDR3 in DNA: TGTGCCAGCAGTTTGGGCAGGGCGAACACCGGGGAGCTGTTTTTT.

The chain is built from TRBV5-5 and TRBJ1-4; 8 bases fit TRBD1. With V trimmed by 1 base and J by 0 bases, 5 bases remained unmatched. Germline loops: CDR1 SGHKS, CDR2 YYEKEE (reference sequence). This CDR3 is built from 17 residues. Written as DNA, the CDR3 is TGTGCCAGCAGCTTGCAAGACAGGGGAGCAACTAATGAAAAACTGTTTTTT. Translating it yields CASSLQDRGATNEKLFF.

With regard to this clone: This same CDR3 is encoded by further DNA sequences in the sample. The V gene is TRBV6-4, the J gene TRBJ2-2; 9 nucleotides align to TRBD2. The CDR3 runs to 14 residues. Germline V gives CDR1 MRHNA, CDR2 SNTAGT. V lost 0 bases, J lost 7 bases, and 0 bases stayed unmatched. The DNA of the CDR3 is TGTGCCAGCAGTGACTCTAGCGGGAGCGGGGAGCTGTTTTTT. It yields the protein CASSDSSGSGELFF.

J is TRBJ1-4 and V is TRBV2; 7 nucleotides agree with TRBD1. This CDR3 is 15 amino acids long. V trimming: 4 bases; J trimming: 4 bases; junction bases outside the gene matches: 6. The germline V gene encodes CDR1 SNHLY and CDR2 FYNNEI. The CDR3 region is CASSVGGQHNEKLFF. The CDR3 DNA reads TGTGCCAGCAGTGTGGGGGGACAGCATAATGAAAAACTGTTTTTT.

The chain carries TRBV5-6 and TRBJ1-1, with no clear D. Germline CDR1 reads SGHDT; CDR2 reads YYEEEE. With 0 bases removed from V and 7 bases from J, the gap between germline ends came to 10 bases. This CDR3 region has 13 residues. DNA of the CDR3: TGTGCCAGCAGCTTGGAGCCCAATAGTGAAGCTTTCTTT. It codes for CASSLEPNSEAFF.